Sequencing of this T cell receptor (beta chain) was carried out in a study of cytomegalovirus exposure and HLA in healthy donors. The PCR was carried out with 60 Vbeta primers and 13 Jbeta primers. Profiling relied on immunoSEQ multiplex PCR, and the TCRdb table lists in-frame clones only, not all of them. The sample records around 100,000 clones, 80% to 90% being singletons. General study results and limits: Later work found that TCR association rates differed between HLA loci; DRB1 had the most and HLA-C the fewest. Association of a missense DCLRE1C variant with TCR beta V- and J-gene trimming was reported in a later analysis.

As to this clone: Its specificity is unknown.

Trimming cost V 4 bases and J 1 base; bases outside gene matches: 6. Germline CDR1 reads SGDLS; CDR2 reads YYNGEE. The CDR3 totals 15 residues. The sequence was obtained from a woman aged 18 to 35 in good health and CMV-seropositive. The V and J genes are TRBV9 and TRBJ1-1, with 8 bases aligning to TRBD1. Specimen: PBMCs. DNA for the CDR3: TGTGCCAGCAGCCCCCGGACAGGGCCGAACACTGAAGCTTTCTTT. It codes for CASSPRTGPNTEAFF.